A selection of T cell receptor beta chains follows, all from one sample in a study of T cells in Graves' hyperthyroidism and ophthalmopathy. TCRdb re-derived calls from the multiplex PCR reads in MiXCR, one entry per CDR3 protein. Here the sample spans about 540,000 distinct CDR3 sequences, 46% being singletons. Sequencing used peripheral blood or thyroid tissue (not recorded which). These receptors came from a woman younger than 30 with Graves' hyperthyroidism. CDR3s leave out the opening cysteine and the closing phenylalanine or tryptophan. The order of the fields is J gene, V gene, CDR3 protein.

>TRBJ2-5|TRBV11-3
ASSLGAGGLETQY
>TRBJ1-5|TRBV2
ASSEQTGIYQPQH
>TRBJ1-2|TRBV7-9
ASSPIQSGYT
>TRBJ1-2|TRBV7-2
ASSLAGGQGNGYT
>TRBJ2-5|TRBV24-1
ATSGKPGQGGEETQY
>TRBJ1-2|TRBV24-1
ATSDPSGDYGYT
>TRBJ1-2|TRBV25-1
ASSARDSTNYGYT
>TRBJ1-5|TRBV6-6
AIQRPYSNQPQH
>TRBJ2-2|TRBV7-8
ASSLALGELF
>TRBJ2-2|TRBV20-1
SARDTGRGAGELF
>TRBJ2-6|TRBV15
ATRFTPGTGRMGANVLT
>TRBJ2-7|TRBV12-3/TRBV12-4
ASTENSDRGNEQY
>TRBJ1-2|TRBV25-1
ARQRRANYGYT
>TRBJ1-2|TRBV20-1
SARRTGNDYGYT
>TRBJ1-5|TRBV7-8
ASSLGAISNQPQH
>TRBJ2-7|TRBV7-2
ASSLAWGSYEQY
>TRBJ1-2|TRBV12-3/TRBV12-4
ASSPPGTHYGYT
>TRBJ1-2|TRBV10-3
ASSMEAFLGRANYGYT
>TRBJ1-1|TRBV2
ASSGNPVTEAF
>TRBJ1-5|TRBV7-2
ASSMDRVGNQPQH
>TRBJ2-5|TRBV2
ASMTGDGETQY
>TRBJ1-4|TRBV7-9
ASSSQGTHEKLF
>TRBJ2-3|TRBV29-1
SVPGSFTDTQY
>TRBJ1-2|TRBV29-1
SAAPGQGDYCYT
>TRBJ1-5|TRBV2
ASSGQGSNQPQH
>TRBJ1-3|TRBV7-3
ASSYPTGGYGNTIY
>TRBJ1-6|TRBV10-3
AISEDYRETGVNSPLH
>TRBJ1-5|TRBV25-1
ASRRGGASDQPQH
>TRBJ1-6|TRBV27
ASSYVPPDFNSPLH
>TRBJ2-5|TRBV13
ASSEDEGDRETQY
>TRBJ2-5|TRBV7-6
ASSQDMLVRETQY
>TRBJ2-7|TRBV24-1
ATAAGRPRDEQY